This is a list of T cell receptor beta chains from one sample in a study of monozygotic twins with inflammatory bowel disease. With the 5' RACE reads reprocessed, TCRdb shows one record per CDR3 protein and no DNA. This listing includes fewer than 400,000 distinct CDR3 sequences. What was sequenced was blood. Receptors were obtained from a human donor with ulcerative colitis or Crohn's disease, or a healthy co-twin of an affected twin (not recorded which). CDR3s include the opening cysteine and the closing phenylalanine or tryptophan.

TRBJ1-5 TRBV7-2 CASSLVSRKNNQPQHF
TRBJ2-3 TRBV7-3 CASSSLSSPSGVLSDTQYF
TRBJ1-1 TRBV6-2/TRBV6-3 CASSSNKGTGAGTEAFF
TRBJ2-7 TRBV7-2 CASSLGTPPYEQYF
TRBJ1-3 TRBV12-3/TRBV12-4 CASSLSVESGNTIYF
TRBJ1-5 TRBV7-2 CASSRANRGLGQPQHF
TRBJ1-1 TRBV20-1 CSARAPGTNTEAFF
TRBJ2-1 TRBV24-1 CATSAQTGIDEQFF
TRBJ2-1 TRBV4-3 CASSPGLLSYNEQFF
TRBJ2-7 TRBV6-1 CASSNQGGNYEQYF
TRBJ1-1 TRBV27 CARGPVGGRSEAFF
TRBJ2-7 TRBV3-1 CASSRPSGTNYEQYF
TRBJ2-3 TRBV12-3/TRBV12-4 CASSFLFADTQYF
TRBJ2-5 TRBV29-1 CSAWLASQETQYF
TRBJ2-3 TRBV5-4 CASSPSGGLTDTQYF
TRBJ2-5 TRBV12-3/TRBV12-4 CASVGGQGGPQYF
TRBJ2-7 TRBV7-2 CASSPNDRVRGYEQYF
TRBJ1-4 TRBV19 CASSQQGAANEKLFF
TRBJ1-1 TRBV28 CASTSSFTEALF
TRBJ1-5 TRBV12-3/TRBV12-4 CASSLEWGQPQHF
TRBJ2-2 TRBV10-3 CAIRGTGDTGELFF
TRBJ1-5 TRBV12-3/TRBV12-4 CASWAGAGQPQHF
TRBJ1-4 TRBV12-3/TRBV12-4 CASSLMWGLRKLFF
TRBJ2-1 TRBV20-1 CSAVLGAGSSNELFF
TRBJ2-3 TRBV6-1 CASSRTSGGLVDTQYF
TRBJ2-1 TRBV24-1 CATSDGGLAGGTYNEQFF
TRBJ2-4 TRBV7-9 CASTQPGRAGGIQYF
TRBJ2-5 TRBV9 CASSPRQGQRETQYF
TRBJ2-5 TRBV7-2 CASSFSGQESQYF
TRBJ2-3 TRBV27 CASRYRGLQDTQYF
TRBJ2-4 TRBV3-1 CASSQGSEHSIQYF
TRBJ2-7 TRBV20-1 CSAKTSGYEQYF
TRBJ2-2 TRBV5-1 CASSVRRGELFF
TRBJ1-5 TRBV12-3/TRBV12-4 CASSLIDGNQPQHF
TRBJ2-7 TRBV6-5 CASSYTEGDYEQYF
TRBJ2-1 TRBV24-1 CATSDLQRGNEQFF
TRBJ2-7 TRBV12-3/TRBV12-4 CASSNSGRAVGQYF
TRBJ2-1 TRBV24-1 CATSDLGTGPFRDEQFF
TRBJ1-2 TRBV20-1 CSARPRDSYGYTF
TRBJ2-7 TRBV10-3 CAISETGTSVEQYF
TRBJ1-4 TRBV20-1 CSARDRATNEKLFF
TRBJ1-6 TRBV5-1 CASSLDAGMDSPLHF
TRBJ1-1 TRBV15 CATSSSVGNRVSAFF
TRBJ2-3 TRBV5-1 CASSLLQTSTDTQYF
TRBJ1-6 TRBV6-2/TRBV6-3 CASSNGGSSYNSPLHF
TRBJ2-5 TRBV6-5 CASSYCVGFLETQYF
TRBJ1-6 TRBV5-5 CASSLDFSSYNSPLHF
TRBJ1-3 TRBV7-9 CASSFIPGPGNTIYF
TRBJ2-7 TRBV10-3 CAIRGDSKGYEQYF
TRBJ2-7 TRBV7-9 CASSSQGWPLTDEQYF
TRBJ2-7 TRBV11-1 CASSLVGTSGVYSYEQYF
TRBJ1-6 TRBV6-1 CASSEETNSPLHF
TRBJ1-2 TRBV19 CASSMGDRSLYGYTF